The entry below gives a single TCR beta chain sequence along with its context. This specimen comes from a study of cytomegalovirus exposure and HLA in healthy donors. The ends were cut back, 5 bases at V and 0 bases at J, with 14 bases in the middle. Germline V lookup: CDR1 KGHSH, CDR2 LQKENI. The CDR3 is made up of 16 amino acids. Amplification used 60 Vbeta primers and 13 Jbeta primers. Libraries were prepared by immunoSEQ multiplex PCR; TCRdb keeps only in-frame clonotypes and omits some of them. The repertoire holds some 170,000 clones, with about three quarters as singletons. The chain employs TRBV18 and TRBJ1-3, with TRBD1 as a possible D gene (5 bases). This receptor was obtained from a woman aged 25 to 45 in good health and CMV-seronegative. The sample taken for sequencing was PBMCs. This CDR3 is CASSLDQTASGNTIYF. CDR3 sequence (DNA): TGTGCCAGCTCATTAGATCAGACAGCCTCTGGAAACACCATATATTTT.